The T cell receptor beta chain under discussion was sequenced for a study of blood T cells in healthy people across ages. Then a second PCR, running about 7 to 11 cycles, was carried out with a sample-barcoded 5' primer and a J-beta primer mix. TCRdb re-called the 5' RACE reads through MiXCR, storing one row per CDR3 protein. The table records about 1.5 million distinct CDR3 sequences, roughly two fifths of them present only once. Study-level results: Fewer expanded clones and more diversity marked long-lived versus aged donors.

With respect to this clonotype: What it binds is unknown.

The V gene lost 5 bases and the J gene lost 11 bases, with 18 bases spanning the gap. This CDR3 comprises 13 residues. CDR1 MNHEY and CDR2 SVGEGT come from the germline V gene. The sequencing sample was made of blood. The chain recombines TRBV6-2 or TRBV6-3 with TRBJ2-5; tentatively, D is TRBD1 (5 bases). This receptor was identified in a woman under 30 in good health. This CDR3 is CASSDQGRAEQYF. CDR3 DNA: TGTGCCAGCAGTGACCAGGGTCGTGCTGAGCAGTACTTC.